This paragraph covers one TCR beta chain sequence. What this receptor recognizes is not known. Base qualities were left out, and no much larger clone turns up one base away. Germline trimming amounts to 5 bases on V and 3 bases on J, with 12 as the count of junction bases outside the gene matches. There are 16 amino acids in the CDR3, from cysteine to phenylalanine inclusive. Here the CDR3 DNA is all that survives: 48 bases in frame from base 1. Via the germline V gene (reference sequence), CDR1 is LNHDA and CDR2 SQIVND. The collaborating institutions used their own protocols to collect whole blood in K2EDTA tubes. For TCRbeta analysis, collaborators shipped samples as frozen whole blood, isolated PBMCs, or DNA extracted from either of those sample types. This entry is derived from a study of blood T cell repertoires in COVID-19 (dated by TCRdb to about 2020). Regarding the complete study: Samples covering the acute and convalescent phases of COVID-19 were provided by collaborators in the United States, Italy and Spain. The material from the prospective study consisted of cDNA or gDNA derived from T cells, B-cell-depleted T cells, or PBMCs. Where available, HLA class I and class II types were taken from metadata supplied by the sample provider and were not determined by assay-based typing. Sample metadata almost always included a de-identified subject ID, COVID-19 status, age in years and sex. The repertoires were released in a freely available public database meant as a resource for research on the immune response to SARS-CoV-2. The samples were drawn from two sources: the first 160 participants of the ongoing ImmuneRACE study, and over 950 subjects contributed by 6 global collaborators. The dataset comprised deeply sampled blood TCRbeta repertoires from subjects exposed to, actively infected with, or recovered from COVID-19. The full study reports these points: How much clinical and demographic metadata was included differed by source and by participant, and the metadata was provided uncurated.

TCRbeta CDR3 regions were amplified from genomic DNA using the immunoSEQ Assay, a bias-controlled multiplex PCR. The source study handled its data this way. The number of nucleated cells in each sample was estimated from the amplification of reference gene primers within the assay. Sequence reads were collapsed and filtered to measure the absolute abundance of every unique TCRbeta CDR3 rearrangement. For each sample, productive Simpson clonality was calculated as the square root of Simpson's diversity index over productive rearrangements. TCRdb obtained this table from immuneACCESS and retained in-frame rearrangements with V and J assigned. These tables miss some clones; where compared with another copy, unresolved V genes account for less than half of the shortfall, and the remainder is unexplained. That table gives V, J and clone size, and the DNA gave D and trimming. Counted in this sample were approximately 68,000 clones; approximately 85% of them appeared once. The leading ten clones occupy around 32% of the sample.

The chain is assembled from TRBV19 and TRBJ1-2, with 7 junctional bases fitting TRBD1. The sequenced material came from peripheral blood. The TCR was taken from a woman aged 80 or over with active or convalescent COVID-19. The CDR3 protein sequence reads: CASSPRDSFSYYGYTF. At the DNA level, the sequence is TGTGCCAGTAGTCCCCGGGACAGCTTCTCGTACTATGGCTACACCTTC.